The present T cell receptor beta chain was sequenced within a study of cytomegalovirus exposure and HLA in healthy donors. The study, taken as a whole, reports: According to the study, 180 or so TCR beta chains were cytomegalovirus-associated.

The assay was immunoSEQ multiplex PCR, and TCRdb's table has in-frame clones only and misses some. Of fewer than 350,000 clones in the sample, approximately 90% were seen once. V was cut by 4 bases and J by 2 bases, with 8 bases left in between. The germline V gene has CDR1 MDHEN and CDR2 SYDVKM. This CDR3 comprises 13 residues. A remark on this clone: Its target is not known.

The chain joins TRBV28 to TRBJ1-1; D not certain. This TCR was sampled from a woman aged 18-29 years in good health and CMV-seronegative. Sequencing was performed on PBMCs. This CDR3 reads CASSWWQNTEAFF. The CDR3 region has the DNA TGTGCCAGCAGTTGGTGGCAAAACACTGAAGCTTTCTTT.